This TCR beta chain originates from a study of blood T cell repertoires in COVID-19. Clones were read by immunoSEQ multiplex PCR, and TCRdb kept only the in-frame ones, dropping some. The data contain around 200,000 clones, around 80% of them seen just once; the ten biggest clones take up 8.5% to 12%. V was pared by 6 bases and J by 5 bases, with 14 bases between. The CDR3 covers 14 residues. Germline CDR1 SGHTA, CDR2 FQGNSA. This sequence was found in a woman aged 80 or over with acute or convalescent COVID-19. This chain links TRBV7-2 with TRBJ1-5; D might be TRBD1 (5 bases). Sequencing input: peripheral blood. CDR3 DNA: TGTGCCAGCAGACAAGGGACGGGGGATCAGCCCCAGCATTTT. Its protein is CASRQGTGDQPQHF.